By sample fraction, the clone carrying this T cell receptor beta chain is medium-sized. The target antigen is unknown. This sample is part of a study of read filtering for tumor transcriptome and immune sequencing. Study-wide results and limits: Compared with RNA-seq, IR-seq gave much higher clonotype depth and reliability.

V dropped 3 bases and J dropped 4 bases, with 1 base sitting between them. This CDR3 spans 12 amino acids. From around 0.4 ug of RNA, a library with molecular barcoded alpha/delta and beta/gamma adaptors was made. TCRdb passed the reads through MiXCR, listing each CDR3 protein once. The sample contains about 21,000 distinct CDR3 sequences, around 20% of which appear only once. The material sequenced was a population of CD138-negative cells sorted from bone marrow. The V gene is TRBV12-3 or TRBV12-4, the J gene TRBJ2-6; D is unresolved. The source is a donor over 35 with multiple myeloma. The DNA for the CDR3 is TGTGCCAGCAGTTTGGGGGCCAACGTCCTGACTTTC. This codes for CASSLGANVLTF.